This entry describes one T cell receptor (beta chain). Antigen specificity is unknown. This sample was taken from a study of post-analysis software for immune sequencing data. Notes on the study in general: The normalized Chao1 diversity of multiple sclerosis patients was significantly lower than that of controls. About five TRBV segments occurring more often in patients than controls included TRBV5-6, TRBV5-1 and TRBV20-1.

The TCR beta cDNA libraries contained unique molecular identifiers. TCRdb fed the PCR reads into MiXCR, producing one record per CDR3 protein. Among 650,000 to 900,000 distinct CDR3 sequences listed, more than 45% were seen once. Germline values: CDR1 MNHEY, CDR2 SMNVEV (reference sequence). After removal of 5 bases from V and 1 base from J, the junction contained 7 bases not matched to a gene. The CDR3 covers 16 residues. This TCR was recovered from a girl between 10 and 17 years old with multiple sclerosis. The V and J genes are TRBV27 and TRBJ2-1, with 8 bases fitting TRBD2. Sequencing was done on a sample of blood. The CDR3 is CASSPFTSGSYNEQFF. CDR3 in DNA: TGTGCCAGCAGTCCCTTCACTAGCGGTTCCTACAATGAGCAGTTCTTC.